The present entry profiles one TCR beta chain with its context. Its antigen is not identified. The data belong to a study of cytomegalovirus exposure and HLA in healthy donors. Looking at the study overall: There were around 100 million unique TCR beta sequences, drawn from about 179 million T cells, in an earlier analysis.

In germline, CDR1 is MNHEY, CDR2 SMNVEV (reference sequence). V trimming: 4 bases; J trimming: 3 bases; junction bases outside the gene matches: 6. This CDR3 has 14 amino acids. General observations from the study: Later analysis showed TCR association rates varying by HLA locus, highest for DRB1 and lowest for HLA-C. Accurate prediction of HLA-A and HLA-B alleles (for most subjects) was reportedly achieved from TCR beta sequences. Exclusion applied to some V segments, including TRBV6-2 and TRBV6-3, as they were indistinguishable.

The PCR contained 60 Vbeta and 13 Jbeta primers. Profiling relied on immunoSEQ multiplex PCR, and the TCRdb table lists in-frame clones only, not all of them. The data contain 150,000 to 180,000 clones, more than 75% of them singletons. The specimen was PBMCs. The chain links TRBV27 to TRBJ2-7; TRBD1 aligns across 7 bases. The receptor was derived from a man younger than 45 in good health and CMV-seropositive. The CDR3 sequence: CASSSNRGNYEQYF. The CDR3 DNA reads as TGTGCCAGCAGTTCTAACAGGGGCAACTACGAGCAGTACTTC.